This T cell receptor beta chain appears in the sequencing data of a study of cytomegalovirus exposure and HLA in healthy donors. PCR amplification relied on 60 Vbeta primers (plus 13 Jbeta primers). Measured with immunoSEQ multiplex PCR; TCRdb has only the in-frame clones, and not every one. The table records fewer than 350,000 clones, about 90% of them present only once. Per the germline V gene, CDR1 is MNHNY and CDR2 is SVGAGI (reference sequence). V lost 6 bases, J lost 4 bases, and 4 bases lay in between. The CDR3 length is 11 residues. Sequenced: PBMCs. This sequence originates from a woman aged 18-29 years in good health and CMV-seronegative. The chain combines TRBV6-6 with TRBJ1-5, with unresolved D. The CDR3 loop reads CASSSNQPQHF. Here the CDR3 DNA reads TGTGCCAGCAGCTCTAATCAGCCCCAGCATTTT.